This TCR beta chain comes out of a study of blood T cells in healthy people across ages. Of note for this clonotype: Its antigen is still unknown.

The study, taken as a whole, reports: The CMV status of each donor remained undetermined, and this could have confounded shifts in expanded clonotypes. Diversity of TCR beta correlated strongly with naive T cell percentage.

The use of a sample-barcoded 5' primer and a J-beta primer mix characterized a second PCR of roughly 6 to 11 cycles. Each of the cDNA molecules was tagged by a template-switch adaptor with 12 random nucleotides. Via MiXCR, TCRdb re-called the 5' RACE reads, giving one row per CDR3 protein. The sample yields over 950,000 distinct CDR3 sequences, under 40% seen once. Germline V gene lookup returns CDR1 MGHRA and CDR2 YSYEKL. The V gene end was trimmed by 3 bases and the J gene end by 3 bases; junction bases not matched to a gene: 13. This CDR3 region has 18 residues. The rearrangement joins TRBV4-1 to TRBJ2-1; 8 bases fit TRBD2. This receptor was taken from a man aged 18-30 years in good health. What was sequenced was blood. The CDR3 reads CASSQTTPAGGFYNEQFF. DNA of the CDR3: TGCGCCAGCAGCCAGACGACCCCCGCGGGGGGTTTCTACAATGAGCAGTTCTTC.